In its sample, the clone carrying this T cell receptor beta chain was seen a few times. What it binds is unknown. The data were obtained in a study of T-cell reconstitution after alpha-beta-depleted transplantation in children. The CDR3 is 12 residues long. Looked up from germline, CDR1 is SGDLS and CDR2 is YYNGEE. The ends were cut back, 1 base at V and 12 bases at J, with 8 bases in the middle. Researchers prepared the TCRbeta library using unique molecular identifiers, the study reports. Via MiXCR, TCRdb re-called the PCR reads, giving one row per CDR3 protein. The data hold 7,000 to 9,500 distinct CDR3 sequences, with around 17% observed a single time. The study's findings and limits: Reportedly, roughly two months post-transplant, alpha-beta T cells arose from several hundred expanded graft clones.

The TCR originated in a girl in the first two years of life who had a stem cell transplant for combined immunodeficiency, so the T cells may come from the graft donor. This chain connects TRBV9 to TRBJ1-6, with no clear D. The material sequenced was PBMCs, mostly from graft donor cells, taken 60 days after TCRalphabeta/CD19-depleted stem cell transplant. The CDR3 spells CASSVRRGPLHF. CDR3 nucleotide sequence: TGTGCCAGCAGCGTACGACGGGGACCCCTCCACTTT.